The 17 T cell receptor beta chains in this list originate from one sample, sequenced in a study of a mutant IDH1 vaccine in newly diagnosed glioma. These receptors lack a known antigen. Time point given: week 23, last vaccination. Each dose delivered 300 ug of mutant IDH1 20-mer peptide subcutaneously with imiquimod. TCRdb keeps only in-frame clones here, not all; method: immunoSEQ multiplex PCR. Here the sample spans approximately 35,000 clones, around 89% being singletons. Sequencing was performed on PBMCs, taken from a glioma patient whose treatment included an IDH1 peptide vaccine. These receptors came from a man aged 40-49 years with glioma.

The chain combines TRBV29-1 with TRBJ2-6; the match to TRBD1 covers 8 bases. This CDR3 has 16 residues. V gave up 4 bases and J gave up 0 bases; unmatched junction bases: 5. Germline-derived CDR1 and CDR2 are SQVTM and ANQGSEA. The CDR3 region has the DNA TGCAGCGTTGGACAGGGGTTAAGCTCTGGGGCCAACGTCCTGACTTTC. It encodes CSVGQGLSSGANVLTF.

CDR3: CASSFTGVDRDTQYF. The CDR3 bases are TGTGCCAGCAGCTTTACAGGGGTAGATAGGGATACGCAGTATTTT. The chain carries TRBV5-4 and TRBJ2-3, with 7 bases identical to TRBD1. Germline CDR1 and CDR2: SGHNT and YYREEE (reference sequence). The CDR3 contains 15 residues. The ends lost 2 bases at V and 6 bases at J; junction bases unmatched: 9.

This sequence joins TRBV10-1 and TRBJ2-7; 11 bases agree with TRBD2. The CDR3 loop spans 15 amino acids. The V segment lost 4 bases and the J segment 3 bases; nucleotides outside the gene matches: 5. CDR1 and CDR2 (germline): WNHNN, SYGVQD (reference sequence). The chain's CDR3 is CASSGLAGGRYEQYV. Written as DNA, the CDR3 is TGCGCCAGCAGTGGCCTAGCGGGGGGCCGCTACGAGCAGTACGTC.

The chain carries TRBV5-5 and TRBJ2-3; TRBD2 matches 8 bases. Per germline, CDR1 SGHKS and CDR2 YYEKEE (reference sequence). The V gene end was trimmed by 4 bases and the J gene end by 1 base; junction bases not matched to a gene: 14. CDR3 length: 18 amino acids. CDR3 amino acids: CASSPPEALGRGTDTQYF. The CDR3 nucleotides are TGTGCCAGCAGCCCGCCGGAAGCCCTCGGGAGGGGCACAGATACGCAGTATTTT.

This clone showed up just once. This chain joins TRBV28 and TRBJ2-7; TRBD1 matches at 9 bases. This CDR3 has 15 residues. The germline V gene has CDR1 MDHEN and CDR2 SYDVKM. After removal of 5 bases from V and 3 bases from J, the junction contained 8 bases not matched to a gene. CDR3 residues: CASSLGTGTIYEQYV. The DNA of the CDR3 is TGTGCCAGCAGTCTGGGGACAGGGACCATCTACGAGCAGTACGTC.

This chain joins TRBV5-6 and TRBJ1-5; 10 bases agree with TRBD1. Germline assignment: CDR1 SGHDT and CDR2 YYEEEE. Trimming cost V 3 bases and J 4 bases; bases outside gene matches: 7. This CDR3 spans 16 amino acids. The CDR3 nucleotides are TGTGCCAGCAGCTCATCAGACAGGGGGCAGAATCAGCCCCAGCATTTT. It yields the protein CASSSSDRGQNQPQHF.

V and J are TRBV2 and TRBJ1-2; 8 bases agree with TRBD1. This CDR3 region has 17 residues. Per germline, CDR1 SNHLY and CDR2 FYNNEI. V dropped 3 bases and J dropped 1; count of bases not matched to a gene: 10. CDR3 region: CASSEAAGGAGNYGYTF. DNA for the CDR3: TGTGCCAGCAGTGAGGCGGCAGGGGGCGCCGGTAACTATGGCTACACCTTC.

This clone was recorded a few times. The genes are TRBV2 and TRBJ2-1; TRBD2 might be the D (6 bases). The germline V gene has CDR1 SNHLY and CDR2 FYNNEI. Between the trimmed V and J ends, which lost 1 base and 8 bases, there was a span of 21 bases. The CDR3 length is 17 residues. The chain's CDR3 is CASSEVPRGPRRDEQFF. CDR3 in DNA: TGTGCCAGCAGTGAAGTGCCCCGCGGGCCAAGGAGGGATGAGCAGTTCTTC. Variable domain in full (rest from reference TRBV2 and TRBJ2-1): EPEVTQTPSHQVTQMGQEVILRCVPISNHLYFYWYRQILGQKVEFLVSFYNNEISEKSEIFDDQFSVERPDGSNFTLKIRSTKLEDSAMYFCASSEVPRGPRRDEQFFGPGTRLTVL.

The chain couples TRBV6-5 to TRBJ2-2, with 9 positions matching TRBD1. Germline CDR1 is MNHEY and CDR2 is SVGAGI. V dropped 5 bases and J dropped 7; count of bases not matched to a gene: 5. This CDR3 comprises 14 residues. CDR3 coding DNA: TGTGCCAGCAGTCGGGACAGGGCTGTCGGGGAGCTGTTTTTT. This sequence encodes CASSRDRAVGELFF.

The chain links TRBV27 to TRBJ2-6; possibly TRBD1 for D (5 bases). Germline-derived CDR1 and CDR2 are MNHEY and SMNVEV (reference sequence). The CDR3 is 17 residues long. V lost 6 bases, J lost 0 bases, and 15 bases lay in between. The CDR3 sequence: CASRPGAANSGANVLTF. The CDR3 nucleotides are TGTGCCAGCAGGCCTGGGGCGGCTAACTCTGGGGCCAACGTCCTGACTTTC.

This clone was counted between two and nine times. The chain couples TRBV4-3 to TRBJ2-1; 9 nucleotides match TRBD2. The CDR3 length is 16 residues. Germline-derived CDR1 and CDR2 are LGHNA and YSLEER. Germline trimming cut 0 bases from V and 7 bases from J; bases unmatched to any gene: 7. CDR3 in amino acids: CASSQDGAGGVNEQFF. The CDR3 DNA reads as TGCGCCAGCAGCCAAGATGGGGCGGGAGGGGTTAATGAGCAGTTCTTC.

The gene calls are TRBV5-6 and TRBJ2-7, with TRBD1 matching 9 bases. J lost 2 bases, V lost 1 base, and 10 bases had no gene match. The CDR3 sequence is 17 residues long. Germline lookup yields CDR1 SGHDT and CDR2 YYEEEE. The CDR3 region is CASSLRRRDRDAYEQYF. The CDR3 region has the DNA TGTGCCAGCAGCTTGCGACGGAGGGACAGGGACGCCTACGAGCAGTACTTC.

A remark on this clone: One end of the junction does not line up with germline, which may come from a read error. This chain joins TRBV7-9 and TRBJ2-3; TRBD2 matches at 9 bases. This CDR3 region has 16 residues. In germline, CDR1 is SEHNR, CDR2 FQNEAQ (reference sequence). The CDR3 coding sequence is TGTGCCAGCAGCTCCGTAGGGGGGACTAGCAGAGATACGCAGTATTTT. Translating gives CASSSVGGTSRDTQYF.

The chain recombines TRBV19 with TRBJ1-1, with D unclear. The CDR3 has 14 amino acids. Germline V gives CDR1 LNHDA, CDR2 SQIVND (reference sequence). The ends were cut back, 6 bases at V and 0 bases at J, with 11 bases in the middle. The CDR3 sequence: CASSKGGVNTEAFF. The CDR3 bases are TGTGCCAGTAGCAAGGGAGGAGTGAACACTGAAGCTTTCTTT.

V and J are TRBV28 and TRBJ2-7; D is unresolved. The V gene lost 2 bases and the J gene lost 5 bases, with 13 bases spanning the gap. The CDR3 has 14 amino acids. Germline V gives CDR1 MDHEN, CDR2 SYDVKM. The CDR3 is CASSLGHSGDEQYV. For the CDR3, the DNA is TGTGCCAGCAGTTTAGGGCACAGTGGTGACGAGCAGTACGTC.

V usage is TRBV28 and J usage is TRBJ2-3; perhaps D is TRBD1 or TRBD2 (6 bases each). The germline V gene encodes CDR1 MDHEN and CDR2 SYDVKM. The CDR3 is 18 residues long. V dropped 1 base and J dropped 0 bases, with 17 bases sitting between them. The DNA of the CDR3 is TGTGCCAGCAGTTTATCCCAACAAGGGGGGTTTAGCACAGATACGCAGTATTTT. Translation: CASSLSQQGGFSTDTQYF. Full variable domain (remainder filled in from reference TRBV28 and TRBJ2-3): DVKVTQSSRYLVKRTGEKVFLECVQDMDHENMFWYRQDPGLGLRLIYFSYDVKMKEKGDIPEGYSVSREKKERFSLILESASTNQTSMYLCASSLSQQGGFSTDTQYFGPGTRLTVL.

V is TRBV2 and J is TRBJ1-5, with 12 positions matching TRBD1. CDR1 is SNHLY and CDR2 is FYNNEI in the germline V gene. The CDR3 extends over 15 amino acids. With V trimmed by 5 bases and J by 4 bases, 3 bases remained unmatched. Written as DNA, the CDR3 is TGTGCCAGCAGTCGGGACAGGGGGCGGAATCAGCCCCAGCATTTT. Its translation: CASSRDRGRNQPQHF. Combining the CDR3 with reference TRBV2 and TRBJ1-5 gives the whole variable domain EPEVTQTPSHQVTQMGQEVILRCVPISNHLYFYWYRQILGQKVEFLVSFYNNEISEKSEIFDDQFSVERPDGSNFTLKIRSTKLEDSAMYFCASSRDRGRNQPQHFGDGTRLSIL.